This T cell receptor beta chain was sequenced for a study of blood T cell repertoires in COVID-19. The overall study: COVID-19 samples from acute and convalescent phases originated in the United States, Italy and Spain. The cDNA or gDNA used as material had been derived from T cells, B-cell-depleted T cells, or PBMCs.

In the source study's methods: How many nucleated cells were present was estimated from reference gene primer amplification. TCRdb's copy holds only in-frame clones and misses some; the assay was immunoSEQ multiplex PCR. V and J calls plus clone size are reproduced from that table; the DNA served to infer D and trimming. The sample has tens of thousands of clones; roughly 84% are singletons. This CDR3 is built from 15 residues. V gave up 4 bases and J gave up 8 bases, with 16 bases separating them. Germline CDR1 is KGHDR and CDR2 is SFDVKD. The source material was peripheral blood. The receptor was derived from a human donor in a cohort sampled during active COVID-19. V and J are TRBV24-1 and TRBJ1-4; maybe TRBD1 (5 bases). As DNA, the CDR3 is TGTGCCACCAGTGAACAGGCTAGGGTGGGGGAAAAACTGTTTTTT. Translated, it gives CATSEQARVGEKLFF.